This T cell receptor (beta chain) is from a study of neurological immune-mediated disorders. V gave up 7 bases and J gave up 2 bases; unmatched junction bases: 11. CDR1 is MRHNA and CDR2 is SNTAGT in the germline V gene. The CDR3 consists of 18 residues. Described time point: technical triplicate 1. The sample holds many counts of this clonotype. TCRdb itself ran the 5' RACE reads through MiXCR, one entry per CDR3 protein. The sample holds fewer than 45,000 distinct CDR3 sequences, around 10% seen once. This chain joins TRBV6-4 and TRBJ2-3; 14 positions match TRBD2. This sequence was found in a man in his fifties or sixties with HTLV-1-associated myelopathy (HAM/TSP). The sample consisted of PBMCs. The CDR3 DNA reads as TGTGCCAGCATGGGGACTAGCGGGAGAGATGGTTCCACAGATACGCAGTATTTT. As protein: CASMGTSGRDGSTDTQYF.